This is a list of T cell receptor beta chains from one sample in a study of T-cell reconstitution after alpha-beta-depleted transplantation in children. One entry per CDR3 protein results from TCRdb running MiXCR on the PCR reads. The sample has around 490,000 distinct CDR3 sequences; roughly an eighth are singletons. The sequenced sample was PBMCs, mostly from graft donor cells, obtained 180 days after TCRalphabeta/CD19-depleted stem cell transplant. All receptors derive from a female patient younger than 10 who had a stem cell transplant for aplastic anemia, so the T cells may come from the graft donor. The CDR3 runs from the conserved cysteine through the conserved F or W. The D gene is left open where the match is weak. Size is omitted from some rows. Given values are once, few, many or a class for expanded clones.

d_call: TRBD2
v_call: TRBV5-1
clone_size: many
j_call: TRBJ2-1
cdr3_aa: CASSGGLAGPYNEQFF
cdr3_nt: TGCGCCAGCAGCGGGGGACTAGCGGGACCCTACAATGAGCAGTTCTTC

d_call: .
v_call: TRBV20-1
clone_size: few
j_call: TRBJ2-1
cdr3_aa: CSARDRRGNNEQFF
cdr3_nt: TGCAGTGCTAGAGATAGAAGGGGGAACAATGAGCAGTTCTTC

d_call: TRBD1
v_call: TRBV2
clone_size: .
j_call: TRBJ2-1
cdr3_aa: CASSSGQGIYNEQFF
cdr3_nt: TGTGCCAGCAGTTCTGGACAGGGAATTTACAATGAGCAGTTCTTC

d_call: TRBD1
v_call: TRBV29-1
clone_size: .
j_call: TRBJ2-1
cdr3_aa: CSARVRDRGWNEQFF
cdr3_nt: TGCAGCGCCCGAGTCCGGGACAGGGGGTGGAATGAGCAGTTCTTC

d_call: .
v_call: TRBV29-1
clone_size: .
j_call: TRBJ1-3
cdr3_aa: CSVEGRGGGNTIYF
cdr3_nt: TGCAGCGTTGAAGGGAGAGGGGGGGGAAACACCATATATTTT

d_call: .
v_call: TRBV7-2
clone_size: many
j_call: TRBJ2-5
cdr3_aa: CASSLYSGWYQETQYF
cdr3_nt: TGTGCCAGCAGCTTATACAGCGGGTGGTACCAAGAGACCCAGTACTTC

d_call: .
v_call: TRBV28
clone_size: many
j_call: TRBJ1-1
cdr3_aa: CASSYGRNTEAFF
cdr3_nt: TGTGCCAGCAGTTACGGTCGGAACACTGAAGCTTTCTTT

d_call: TRBD2
v_call: TRBV5-1
clone_size: few
j_call: TRBJ2-3
cdr3_aa: CASSLGPTSGPTDTQYF
cdr3_nt: TGCGCCAGCAGCTTGGGCCCTACTAGCGGCCCGACAGATACGCAGTATTTT

d_call: .
v_call: TRBV10-3
clone_size: many
j_call: TRBJ2-1
cdr3_aa: CAISERDTYNEQFF
cdr3_nt: TGTGCCATCAGTGAGCGGGACACATACAATGAGCAGTTCTTC

d_call: .
v_call: TRBV20-1
clone_size: few
j_call: TRBJ2-3
cdr3_aa: CSAIDFDRFLDTQYF
cdr3_nt: TGCAGTGCTATCGATTTTGACAGGTTCCTTGATACGCAGTATTTT

d_call: TRBD1
v_call: TRBV30
clone_size: .
j_call: TRBJ1-1
cdr3_aa: CAWDRGPSEAFF
cdr3_nt: TGTGCCTGGGACAGGGGGCCGTCTGAAGCTTTCTTT

d_call: .
v_call: TRBV29-1
clone_size: .
j_call: TRBJ2-2
cdr3_aa: CSVVRGNTGELFF
cdr3_nt: TGCAGCGTTGTCCGGGGGAACACCGGGGAGCTGTTTTTT

d_call: .
v_call: TRBV20-1
clone_size: .
j_call: TRBJ2-5
cdr3_aa: CSVRESGETQYF
cdr3_nt: TGCAGTGTTAGGGAGAGTGGAGAGACCCAGTACTTC